This section outlines one T cell receptor (beta chain) sequence together with its context. Its antigen is unidentified. Assay: immunoSEQ multiplex PCR; the TCRdb copy retains only in-frame clones and omits some. Seen here are 200,000 to 300,000 clones, about 90% observed once, and the top ten hold more than 10%. This record belongs to a study of cytomegalovirus exposure and HLA in healthy donors. The CDR3 length is 16 residues. In germline, CDR1 is LNHNV, CDR2 YYDKDF (reference sequence). Germline trimming cut 2 bases from V and 6 bases from J; bases unmatched to any gene: 11. Study conclusions and caveats: Cytomegalovirus association was assigned to approximately 180 TCR beta chains.

The sequenced material came from PBMCs. The chain has TRBV15 and TRBJ2-7; 9 bases line up with TRBD1. The source is a man aged 18 to 29 in good health and CMV-seropositive. This CDR3 reads CATSRLPGTGSGEQYF. The CDR3 DNA reads TGTGCCACCAGCAGATTACCGGGGACAGGGTCAGGCGAGCAGTACTTC.